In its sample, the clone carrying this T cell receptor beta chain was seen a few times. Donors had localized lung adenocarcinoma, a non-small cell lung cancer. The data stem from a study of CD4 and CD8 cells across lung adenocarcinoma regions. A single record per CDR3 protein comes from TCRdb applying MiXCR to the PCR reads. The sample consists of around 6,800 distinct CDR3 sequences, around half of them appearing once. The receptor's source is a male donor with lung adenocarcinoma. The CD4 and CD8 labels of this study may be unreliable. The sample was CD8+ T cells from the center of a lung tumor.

DNA for the CDR3: TGTGCCAGCAGTGGACCGGGACAGGGTCTCATTCTTCTGCCTGCGTATAATTCACCCCTCCACTTT. Translating it yields CASSGPGQGLILLPAYNSPLHF. The chain combines TRBV6-1 with TRBJ1-6; 9 bases line up with TRBD1. The CDR3 spans 22 residues. V lost 4 bases, J lost 4 bases, and 23 bases stayed unmatched. CDR1 is MNHNS and CDR2 is SASEGT in the germline V gene.